The next 6 T cell receptor beta chains were all read from a single sample in a study of blood T cell repertoires in COVID-19. The protocol was immunoSEQ multiplex PCR, while the TCRdb copy is restricted to in-frame clones and leaves out a portion. The sample consists of approximately 260,000 clones, 85% to 90% of them appearing once. The sequenced sample was PBMCs or T cells enriched from blood (not recorded which). All receptors come from a woman aged 60 to 75 who had recovered from COVID-19.

The chain joins TRBV5-4 to TRBJ1-2; TRBD1 agrees at 7 bases. The CDR3 contains 13 residues. CDR1 and CDR2 (germline): SGHNT, YYREEE (reference sequence). V was pared by 5 bases and J by 8 bases, with 9 bases of the junction left unmatched. In DNA, the CDR3 is TGTGCCAGCAGTTCTACAGGGGCGGAGGGCTACACCTTC. Its translation is CASSSTGAEGYTF.

The chain links TRBV7-9 to TRBJ1-4, with 10 bases lining up with TRBD1. The V segment lost 6 bases and the J segment 10 bases; nucleotides outside the gene matches: 11. This CDR3 contains 15 residues. Germline V gives CDR1 SEHNR, CDR2 FQNEAQ (reference sequence). CDR3 sequence (DNA): TGTGCCAGCAGTCATATCGGGACAGGGGAGGCAAAACTGTTTTTT. It is translated as CASSHIGTGEAKLFF.

The gene calls are TRBV30 and TRBJ2-7; tentative D call: TRBD1 (6 bases). Germline V gene lookup returns CDR1 GTSNPN and CDR2 SVGIG (reference sequence). With 4 bases removed from V and 4 bases from J, the gap between germline ends came to 14 bases. This CDR3 contains 13 residues. The CDR3 DNA reads TGTGCCTGGACCCCAGGGGTTCGGTACGAGCAGTACTTC. This translates into CAWTPGVRYEQYF.

The V call is TRBV7-3, the J call TRBJ2-1; 8 bases line up with TRBD1. Trimming cost V 2 bases and J 5 bases; bases outside gene matches: 5. This CDR3 region has 15 residues. Germline-derived CDR1 and CDR2 are SGHTA and FQGTGA. The DNA for the CDR3 is TGTGCCAGCAGCTTATCCGGGACAGGTCACAATGAGCAGTTCTTC. Protein: CASSLSGTGHNEQFF.

The CDR3 loop is CASSYSFGNTIYF. The CDR3 bases are TGTGCCAGCAGCTATTCGTTTGGAAACACCATATATTTT. The chain uses TRBV27 and TRBJ1-3; D call uncertain. Per germline, CDR1 MNHEY and CDR2 SMNVEV (reference sequence). The CDR3 sequence is 13 residues long. V was trimmed by 6 bases and J by 3 bases, leaving 9 bases between them.

V and J are TRBV9 and TRBJ1-6, with TRBD1 matching over 8 bases. The CDR3 length is 14 residues. With 0 bases clipped from V and 9 bases from J, the junction kept 2 bases outside the gene matches. CDR1 is SGDLS, CDR2 YYNGEE, per germline. CDR3: CASSVAQGGSPLHF. In nucleotides, the CDR3 is TGTGCCAGCAGCGTAGCACAGGGGGGTTCACCCCTCCACTTT.